This T cell receptor beta chain was captured in a study of identical twins. Germline V lookup: CDR1 LGHNA, CDR2 YSLEER. Trimming removed 11 bases from V and 0 bases from J; junction bases left unmatched: 1. This CDR3 contains 12 residues. TCRdb recomputed calls from the 5' RACE reads with MiXCR, one row per CDR3 protein. The sample holds some 760,000 distinct CDR3 sequences; approximately 18% are singletons and the top ten take around 14%. Another study also made use of these data, one on T cells expressing NK-cell markers.

This receptor was taken from a woman aged 18-35 years in good health. The sample taken for sequencing was PBMCs. The genes are TRBV4-3 and TRBJ2-1; 7 bases fit TRBD2. The CDR3 DNA follows: TGCGCCGCGGGGGTCTCCTACAATGAGCAGTTCTTC. Amino acid sequence: CAAGVSYNEQFF.